One sample yielded the 20 T cell receptor beta chains listed below, sequenced in a study of blood T cell repertoires in COVID-19 (dated by TCRdb to the early 2020s). The library came from the immunoSEQ multiplex PCR assay. The immuneACCESS repertoire file appears here via TCRdb, limited to in-frame rearrangements. These files lack a portion of the clones; in checked studies, under half of the deficit traces to unresolved V genes, and the cause of the others is not known. The sample has some 80,000 clones on record, approximately 90% of them singletons. The ten largest make up roughly 19% of the sample. Sequencing used peripheral blood. The source is a human donor in a cohort sampled during active COVID-19.

This chain links TRBV4-3 with TRBJ1-4; D call uncertain. The ends were cut back, 0 bases at V and 10 bases at J, with 15 bases in the middle. Germline-derived CDR1 and CDR2 are LGHNA and YSLEER. CDR3 length: 15 amino acids. The DNA for the CDR3 is TGCGCCAGCAGCCAAGATAATGTAGCATCCGGAAAACTGTTTTTT. The encoded protein is CASSQDNVASGKLFF.

The chain uses TRBV5-5 and TRBJ1-4, with a possible D match to TRBD1 (5 bases). The CDR3 has 16 residues. V was shortened by 2 bases and J by 2 bases, with 13 bases between the two germline ends. The V gene's germline CDR1 is SGHKS and CDR2 YYEKEE (reference sequence). CDR3 sequence (DNA): TGTGCCAGCAGCTTTCAACCAGGGAGGACTAATGAAAAACTGTTTTTT. It specifies CASSFQPGRTNEKLFF.

The DNA of the CDR3 is TGTGCCAGCAAAGGGCGGTATCAACAGGACACTGAAGCTTTCTTT. Its translation: CASKGRYQQDTEAFF. V gene TRBV6-5 combines with J gene TRBJ1-1; a possible D gene is TRBD1 (5 bases). The V end was cut by 7 bases, the J end by 3 bases, with 18 bases between. Per germline, CDR1 MNHEY and CDR2 SVGAGI. This CDR3 is 15 amino acids long.

This chain links TRBV6-5 with TRBJ1-4, with D possibly matching TRBD1 (6 bases). This CDR3 region has 14 residues. Trimming left V 8 bases short and J 5 bases short, with 15 bases between. In germline, CDR1 is MNHEY, CDR2 SVGAGI. For the CDR3, the DNA is TGTGCCAGCGCTTGGACAGCTAGAAATGAAAAACTGTTTTTT. It encodes CASAWTARNEKLFF.

The chain joins TRBV6-5 to TRBJ1-1; 7 nucleotides align to TRBD1. Germline V gene data show CDR1 as MNHEY and CDR2 as SVGAGI. The CDR3 totals 15 residues. With V trimmed by 6 bases and J by 1 base, 8 bases remained unmatched. The CDR3 sequence is CASSRGAGANTEAFF. In DNA form, the CDR3 reads TGTGCCAGCAGCAGGGGGGCAGGGGCGAACACTGAAGCTTTCTTT.

The table lists this clone with a few counts. This chain joins TRBV18 and TRBJ1-5; D uncertain. This CDR3 comprises 13 residues. Trimming removed 3 bases at V and 0 bases at J, with 3 bases between. Germline V lookup: CDR1 KGHSH, CDR2 LQKENI. CDR3 nucleotides: TGTGCCAGCTCACCCGGTAGCAATCAGCCCCAGCATTTT. Translation: CASSPGSNQPQHF.

V gene TRBV20-1 combines with J gene TRBJ2-1; weak D call: TRBD2 (5 bases). The germline V gene has CDR1 DFQATT and CDR2 SNEGSKA (reference sequence). This CDR3 is 11 amino acids long. V lost 2 bases and J 14 bases, leaving 13 bases between the germline ends. CDR3 in DNA: TGCAGTGCTAGAAGGGTAGAGGGAAAGTTCTTC. Its protein product is CSARRVEGKFF.

The chain carries TRBV3-1 (or the pseudogene TRBV3-2) and TRBJ1-6, with D tentatively TRBD1 (5 bases). The CDR3 totals 14 residues. Trimming cost V 2 bases and J 13 bases, with 15 bases left between them. CDR1 is LGHDT, CDR2 YNNKEL, per germline (reference sequence). The CDR3: CASSQNQGNRPLHF. The CDR3 nucleotides are TGTGCCAGCAGCCAAAATCAAGGCAACAGGCCCCTCCACTTT.

This chain links TRBV19 with TRBJ2-2; 8 bases are shared with TRBD1. This CDR3 comprises 14 residues. CDR1 is LNHDA, CDR2 SQIVND, per germline (reference sequence). The J segment lost 4 bases and the V segment lost 4 bases, leaving 2 bases of the junction unmatched. CDR3 bases: TGTGCCAGTAGTAACGGACAGGGCACCGGGGAGCTGTTTTTT. Amino acids: CASSNGQGTGELFF. The full variable domain, completed using reference TRBV19 and TRBJ2-2, is DGGITQSPKYLFRKEGQNVTLSCEQNLNHDAMYWYRQDPGQGLRLIYYSQIVNDFQKGDIAEGYSVSREKKESFPLTVTSAQKNPTAFYLCASSNGQGTGELFFGEGSRLTVL.

This chain links TRBV25-1 with TRBJ1-3, with 8 positions matching TRBD1. Germline V gives CDR1 MGHDK, CDR2 SYGVNS. The ends lost 8 bases at V and 4 bases at J; junction bases unmatched: 7. The CDR3 consists of 14 residues. The CDR3 sequence is CASSGQGLGNTIYF. As DNA, the CDR3 is TGTGCCAGCTCTGGACAGGGATTGGGAAACACCATATATTTT.

This chain uses TRBV3-1 (or the pseudogene TRBV3-2) with TRBJ1-6; D is possibly TRBD1 (6 bases). Looked up from germline, CDR1 is LGHDT and CDR2 is YNNKEL (reference sequence). Trimming removed 4 bases from V and 16 bases from J, with 17 bases in between. The CDR3 runs 13 residues. This CDR3 reads CASSRGEEDRLHF. The CDR3, as DNA: TGTGCCAGCAGCCGAGGCGAGGAAGACAGGCTCCACTTT.

The chain joins TRBV6-4 to TRBJ2-3, with D possibly being TRBD2 (5 bases). The CDR3 consists of 14 residues. Germline CDR1 is MRHNA and CDR2 is SNTAGT. V gave up 5 bases and J gave up 0 bases, with 9 bases separating them. The CDR3 region has the DNA TGTGCCAGCAGTCTGGACTGGAGCACAGATACGCAGTATTTT. Protein sequence: CASSLDWSTDTQYF.

This clone was picked up a small number of times. The chain links TRBV3-1 (or the pseudogene TRBV3-2) to TRBJ2-7; maybe TRBD1 (7 bases). The germline V and J ends were trimmed by 2 bases and 5 bases, with 10 bases remaining between them. The CDR3 length is 13 residues. CDR1 is LGHDT, CDR2 YNNKEL, per germline (reference sequence). The CDR3 is CASSQPGGNEQYF. CDR3 nucleotide sequence: TGTGCCAGCAGCCAACCAGGGGGGAACGAGCAGTACTTC.

This clone has only one observation. The J gene is TRBJ2-3, the V gene TRBV19; 11 positions match TRBD2. The CDR3 has 15 residues. Trimming took 5 bases from V and 5 from J; bases not matched to a gene: 6. Germline values: CDR1 LNHDA, CDR2 SQIVND (reference sequence). The CDR3 region has the DNA TGTGCCAGTAGTGCACTAGCGGGGGTAATAGATACGCAGTATTTT. It translates to CASSALAGVIDTQYF.

CDR3 sequence: CASSLAGIGRDPRETQYF. CDR3 DNA: TGCGCCAGCAGCTTGGCCGGTATTGGCAGGGATCCCCGAGAGACCCAGTACTTC. This rearrangement joins TRBV5-1 to TRBJ2-5, with D maybe TRBD1 (5 bases). The CDR3 spans 18 residues. Germline loops: CDR1 SGHRS, CDR2 YFSETQ. V shed 0 bases and J shed 4 bases, with 22 bases lying between them.

This rearrangement joins TRBV7-2 to TRBJ2-2; no reliable D call. This CDR3 is 13 amino acids long. The V gene lost 1 base and the J gene lost 6 bases, with 6 bases spanning the gap. From germline, CDR1 is SGHTA and CDR2 FQGNSA. The CDR3 spells CASSLGLPGELFF. CDR3 DNA sequence: TGTGCCAGCAGCTTAGGACTGCCCGGGGAGCTGTTTTTT.

The chain employs TRBV3-1 (or the pseudogene TRBV3-2) and TRBJ2-2; no definite D call. The CDR3 has 12 amino acids. CDR1 is LGHDT and CDR2 is YNNKEL in the germline V gene (reference sequence). V was trimmed by 2 bases and J by 6 bases, leaving 4 bases between them. Here the CDR3 DNA reads TGTGCCAGCAGCCAACAGGCCGGGGAGCTGTTTTTT. It codes for CASSQQAGELFF.

The chain couples TRBV9 to TRBJ2-3, with 7 bases aligning to TRBD1. The CDR3 extends over 14 amino acids. The germline V gene encodes CDR1 SGDLS and CDR2 YYNGEE. Trimming took 3 bases from V and 3 from J; bases not matched to a gene: 4. The CDR3 DNA reads as TGTGCCAGCAGCGCGGGACAGAGGACAGATACGCAGTATTTT. Residues: CASSAGQRTDTQYF.

This chain connects TRBV21-1 to TRBJ1-1; the table's D call, TRBD1, was not checked against the DNA. TRBV21-1 is flagged as a pseudogene. The CDR3 has 15 residues. CDR3 sequence (DNA): TGTGCCAGCAGGGGGATGGCAGGGGTGAACACTGAAGCTTTCTTT. This sequence encodes CASRGMAGVNTEAFF.

This chain links TRBV3-1 (or the pseudogene TRBV3-2) with TRBJ1-1; 8 bases match TRBD1. CDR3 length: 13 residues. Germline V gene data show CDR1 as LGHDT and CDR2 as YNNKEL (reference sequence). Trimming at V came to 6 bases and at J to 4 bases, leaving 4 bases not matched to a gene. This CDR3 is CASRPDRGTEAFF. CDR3 in DNA: TGTGCCAGCAGACCAGACAGGGGCACTGAAGCTTTCTTT.